This T cell receptor (beta chain) originates from a study of technical replicates of blood from several donors. The CDR3 extends over 15 amino acids. Per the germline V gene, CDR1 is SGDLS and CDR2 is YYNGEE. V shed 3 bases and J 4 bases; nucleotides not matched to a gene: 6. Here immunoSEQ multiplex PCR was the method, and the copy in TCRdb shows in-frame clones only, minus some. The data show approximately 100,000 clones, around 96% seen once. Sequencing input: T cells isolated from PBMCs. This chain uses TRBV9 with TRBJ2-1; TRBD2 aligns across 8 bases. The receptor was derived from a human donor in good health. The DNA of the CDR3 is TGTGCCAGCAGCGCCCCTCCGGGAGGGTACAATGAGCAGTTCTTC. Protein sequence: CASSAPPGGYNEQFF.